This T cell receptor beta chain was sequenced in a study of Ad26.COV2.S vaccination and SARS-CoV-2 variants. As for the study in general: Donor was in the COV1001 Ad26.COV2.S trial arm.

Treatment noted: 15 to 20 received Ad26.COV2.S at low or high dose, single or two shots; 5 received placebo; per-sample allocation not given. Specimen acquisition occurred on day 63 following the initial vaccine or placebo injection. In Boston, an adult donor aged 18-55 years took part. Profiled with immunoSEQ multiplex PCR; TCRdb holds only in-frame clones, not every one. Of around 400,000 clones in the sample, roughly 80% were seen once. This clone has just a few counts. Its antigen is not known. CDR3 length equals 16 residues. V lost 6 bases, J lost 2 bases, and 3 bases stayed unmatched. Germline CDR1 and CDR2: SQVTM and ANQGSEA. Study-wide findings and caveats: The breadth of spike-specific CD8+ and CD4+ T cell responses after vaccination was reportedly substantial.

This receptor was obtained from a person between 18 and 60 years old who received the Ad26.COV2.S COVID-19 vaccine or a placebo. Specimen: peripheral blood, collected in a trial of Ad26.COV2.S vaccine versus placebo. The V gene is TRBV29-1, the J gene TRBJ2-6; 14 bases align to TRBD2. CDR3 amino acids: CSVLGLAGAGANVLTF. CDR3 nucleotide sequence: TGCAGCGTCTTGGGACTAGCGGGAGCTGGGGCCAACGTCCTGACTTTC.